Listed below are T cell receptor beta chains from one sample, sequenced in a study of regulatory T cells. Sequencing was performed with immunoSEQ multiplex PCR; in TCRdb, only in-frame clones are kept and a portion is missing. The repertoire includes about 35,000 clones, about 91% of them detected once, and 2.4% sits in the top ten. Material for sequencing was conventional CD4+ T cells sorted from blood. The receptors come from a person aged 18-29 years with CD3G deficiency. Each CDR3 is given without its conserved first and last residue.

j_call v_call cdr3_length cdr3_aa
TRBJ1-5 TRBV10-3 11 AISTGRDQPQH
TRBJ1-2 TRBV5-1 11 ASSSTLGEGYT
TRBJ2-1 TRBV28 13 ASSSEGRWGNEQF
TRBJ1-6 TRBV14 15 ASSQRQRQLYNSPLH
TRBJ2-1 TRBV19 13 ASSATSGSRNEQF
TRBJ2-7 TRBV18 12 ASSPGNRGQEQY
TRBJ2-3 TRBV19 11 ASSIRVADTQY
TRBJ1-1 TRBV5-1 13 ASSLEGARNTEAF
TRBJ1-1 TRBV5-1 11 ASSPAGDTEAF
TRBJ2-6 TRBV5-1 14 ASSLGLSSGANVLT
TRBJ2-7 TRBV11-2 13 ASSLRDSQFYEQY
TRBJ1-3 TRBV7-9 14 ASSLRGGPSGNTIY
TRBJ1-1 TRBV6-1 12 ASRRQGAASEAF
TRBJ2-2 TRBV7-9 13 ASSTTGTATGELF
TRBJ2-7 TRBV6-1 13 ASTLGLAAHTEQY
TRBJ1-1 TRBV18 12 ASSPGRTNTEAF
TRBJ1-2 TRBV28 14 ASSFGGGNALNGYT
TRBJ2-1 TRBV28 13 ASSRLAGQYNEQF
NA TRBV5-6 15 ASSASGLRQTLYEQY
TRBJ1-4 TRBV21-1 9 ASRHLEGLF
TRBJ2-2 TRBV5-1 12 ASSLVAGPGELF
TRBJ2-3 TRBV5-1 15 ASSRTTVSTSTDTQY
TRBJ2-3 TRBV5-1 12 ASSPDRGTDTQY
TRBJ1-2 TRBV4-1 14 ASSQDINWSTHGYT
TRBJ1-1 TRBV19 14 ASSITGGSMNTEAF
TRBJ2-7 TRBV18 10 ASSAWGSEQY
TRBJ2-2 TRBV11-2 14 ASSQGGFGDTGELF
TRBJ1-6 TRBV5-1 13 ASSLEGRLNSPLH
TRBJ2-3 TRBV6-5 12 ASSVRGGGDTQY